The 24 T cell receptor beta chains presented below share a single source sample, sequenced in a study of T cell changes during pregnancy in multiple sclerosis. The data were produced by immunoSEQ multiplex PCR, yet TCRdb's version contains in-frame clones alone and is incomplete. The sample lists some 19,000 clones; approximately 88% were seen once. The sample here was CD8+ T cells from peripheral blood mononuclear cells, taken after pregnancy. The receptors were gathered from a female donor in good health, enrolled as a control in a pregnancy study.

This chain joins TRBV6-5 and TRBJ2-7; 7 positions agree with TRBD1. This CDR3 contains 13 residues. Germline CDR1 and CDR2: MNHEY and SVGAGI. V gave up 2 bases and J gave up 3 bases; unmatched junction bases: 1. Here the CDR3 DNA reads TGTGCCAGCAGTTACAGACAGGGCTACGAGCAGTACTTC. Amino acid sequence: CASSYRQGYEQYF.

This clone was detected only once. The chain has TRBV19 and TRBJ2-2; D gene uncertain. Deletions cut 2 bases from V and 1 base from J, with 5 bases between. The CDR3 is 14 amino acids. Germline V gene data show CDR1 as LNHDA and CDR2 as SQIVND (reference sequence). This CDR3 reads CASSILRNTGELFF. CDR3 sequence (DNA): TGTGCCAGTAGTATATTGAGGAACACCGGGGAGCTGTTTTTT. Looking up the rest from reference TRBV19 and TRBJ2-2 gives the full variable domain: DGGITQSPKYLFRKEGQNVTLSCEQNLNHDAMYWYRQDPGQGLRLIYYSQIVNDFQKGDIAEGYSVSREKKESFPLTVTSAQKNPTAFYLCASSILRNTGELFFGEGSRLTVL.

The chain recombines TRBV4-3 with TRBJ1-3; 7 nucleotides agree with TRBD1. The J segment lost 4 bases and the V segment lost 4 bases, leaving 13 bases of the junction unmatched. The V gene's germline CDR1 is LGHNA and CDR2 YSLEER. This CDR3 region has 17 residues. CDR3 region: CASSRLTGTDRGNTIYF. For the CDR3, the DNA is TGCGCCAGCAGCCGCCTAACCGGGACAGACCGCGGAAACACCATATATTTT.

This rearrangement joins TRBV2 to TRBJ2-6; D unclear. Germline CDR1 SNHLY, CDR2 FYNNEI. V lost 6 bases and J 1 base, leaving 10 bases between the germline ends. CDR3 length: 15 amino acids. CDR3 region: CASRVDESGANVLTF. The CDR3, as DNA: TGTGCCAGCAGGGTCGATGAGTCTGGGGCCAACGTCCTGACTTTC. Full variable domain (remainder filled in from reference TRBV2 and TRBJ2-6): EPEVTQTPSHQVTQMGQEVILRCVPISNHLYFYWYRQILGQKVEFLVSFYNNEISEKSEIFDDQFSVERPDGSNFTLKIRSTKLEDSAMYFCASRVDESGANVLTFGAGSRLTVL.

This clone showed up just once. The gene calls are TRBV4-2 and TRBJ2-1, with TRBD2 matching over 9 bases. With 2 bases clipped from V and 4 bases from J, the junction kept 6 bases outside the gene matches. The CDR3 runs 16 residues. The V gene's germline CDR1 is LGHNA and CDR2 YNFKEQ. This CDR3 is CASSQQIAGEYNEQFF. For the CDR3, the DNA is TGTGCCAGCAGCCAACAAATAGCGGGGGAGTACAATGAGCAGTTCTTC.

The chain joins TRBV30 to TRBJ1-1; tentative D call: TRBD1 (5 bases). The germline V gene encodes CDR1 GTSNPN and CDR2 SVGIG (reference sequence). The CDR3 is made up of 12 amino acids. V shed 3 bases and J shed 8 bases, with 13 bases lying between them. CDR3 amino acids: CAWRGETPEAFF. The CDR3 DNA sequence: TGTGCCTGGAGAGGGGAAACCCCAGAAGCTTTCTTT. Full variable domain (missing parts from reference TRBV30 and TRBJ1-1): SQTIHQWPATLVQPVGSPLSLECTVEGTSNPNLYWYRQAAGRGLQLLFYSVGIGQISSEVPQNLSASRPQDRQFILSSKKLLLSDSGFYLCAWRGETPEAFFGQGTRLTVV.

The chain employs TRBV4-2 and TRBJ2-1; 12 nucleotides align to TRBD1. Germline-derived CDR1 and CDR2 are LGHNA and YNFKEQ. Trimming removed 7 bases from V and 5 bases from J; junction bases left unmatched: 6. The CDR3 has 15 residues. This CDR3 is CASTSGQGANNEQFF. Written as DNA, the CDR3 is TGTGCCAGCACTTCGGGACAGGGGGCGAACAATGAGCAGTTCTTC.

The chain is built from TRBV5-1 and TRBJ1-4, with unresolved D. From germline, CDR1 is SGHRS and CDR2 YFSETQ. Trimming removed 1 base from V and 3 bases from J, with 19 bases in between. CDR3 length: 18 amino acids. The CDR3 DNA follows: TGCGCCAGCAGCTTGTCTCCTTTTTTCCGGGGAGCTAATGAAAAACTGTTTTTT. This codes for CASSLSPFFRGANEKLFF.

This chain connects TRBV4-3 to TRBJ2-1, with D perhaps TRBD2 (6 bases). The length of the CDR3 is 19 residues. Trimming removed 0 bases from V and 0 bases from J, with 18 bases in between. From germline, CDR1 is LGHNA and CDR2 YSLEER. Here the CDR3 reads CASSQDPEGILGSYNEQFF. The DNA of the CDR3 is TGCGCCAGCAGCCAAGATCCGGAGGGGATCCTGGGCTCCTACAATGAGCAGTTCTTC.

This chain links TRBV5-5 with TRBJ1-3; TRBD1 matches 8 bases. From germline, CDR1 is SGHKS and CDR2 YYEKEE (reference sequence). V shed 4 bases and J 0 bases; nucleotides not matched to a gene: 9. CDR3 length equals 17 residues. The CDR3 sequence: CASSQGTDRASGNTIYF. As DNA, the CDR3 is TGTGCCAGCAGCCAGGGAACGGACAGGGCCTCTGGAAACACCATATATTTT.

This chain joins TRBV4-3 and TRBJ2-5, with 7 positions matching TRBD2. Matching the DNA end better, TRBJ2-7 makes the J call doubtful. Germline V gene data show CDR1 as LGHNA and CDR2 as YSLEER. The CDR3 covers 14 residues. CDR3 protein: CASSRFWGGYEQYF. The CDR3 DNA reads TGCGCCAGCAGCCGATTCTGGGGGGGCTACGAGCAGTACTTC.

This rearrangement joins TRBV29-1 to TRBJ1-1; possible D gene TRBD1, 6 bases. Germline loops: CDR1 SQVTM, CDR2 ANQGSEA. Trimming removed 8 bases from V and 4 bases from J, with 14 bases in between. The CDR3 spans 12 residues. DNA for the CDR3: TGCAGCCCGGGTGGGACATTCACTGAAGCTTTCTTT. Amino acids: CSPGGTFTEAFF.

This clone was observed a handful of times. J is TRBJ1-6 and V is TRBV30; D gene unclear. CDR1 and CDR2 (germline): GTSNPN, SVGIG (reference sequence). V lost 4 bases and J lost 6, with 7 bases in between. The CDR3 extends over 12 amino acids. Here the CDR3 reads CAWMVGNSPLHF. Here the CDR3 DNA reads TGTGCCTGGATGGTCGGTAATTCACCCCTCCACTTT.

The genes are TRBV19 and TRBJ2-3; 9 bases line up with TRBD2. The V and J ends lost 3 bases and 1 base, in that order; junction bases with no gene match: 2. Germline CDR1 is LNHDA and CDR2 is SQIVND (reference sequence). CDR3 size: 15 residues. CDR3 residues: CASSIRLAGTDTQYF. CDR3 DNA: TGTGCCAGTAGTATCCGACTAGCGGGCACAGATACGCAGTATTTT.

This chain uses TRBV5-4 with TRBJ2-3; D may be TRBD1 (5 bases). The CDR3 totals 15 residues. Trimming removed 9 bases at V and 1 base at J, with 18 bases between. Germline CDR1 reads SGHNT; CDR2 reads YYREEE (reference sequence). CDR3 nucleotide sequence: TGTGCCACCGCCCTTGACAGTCTACGCACAGATACGCAGTATTTT. Amino acid sequence: CATALDSLRTDTQYF.

The V call is TRBV27, the J call TRBJ1-3; no firm D call. The CDR3 sequence is 15 residues long. The V end lost 5 bases, the J end lost 0 bases, and 11 bases lay between the germline ends. Germline-derived CDR1 and CDR2 are MNHEY and SMNVEV (reference sequence). CDR3 sequence: CASSATPTSGNTIYF. Written as DNA, the CDR3 is TGTGCCAGCAGTGCGACTCCTACCTCTGGAAACACCATATATTTT.

The table lists this clone with a count of one. The chain recombines TRBV2 with TRBJ1-6; D gene ambiguous. Trimming cost V 7 bases and J 6 bases, with 7 bases left between them. CDR1 SNHLY and CDR2 FYNNEI come from the germline V gene. The CDR3 extends over 12 amino acids. CDR3 in DNA: TGTGCCAGCACGCGGGGTAATTCACCCCTCCACTTT. Residues: CASTRGNSPLHF.

The V call is TRBV7-9, the J call TRBJ2-5; D might be TRBD1 (6 bases). Germline lookup yields CDR1 SEHNR and CDR2 FQNEAQ (reference sequence). The CDR3 covers 16 residues. V was cut by 4 bases and J by 1 base, with 16 bases left in between. The CDR3 DNA reads TGTGCCAGCAGCTCCCTGCGGACAGTAGTCCAAGAGACCCAGTACTTC. As protein: CASSSLRTVVQETQYF.

J is TRBJ2-1 and V is TRBV6-4; TRBD1 matches 8 bases. The germline V gene encodes CDR1 MRHNA and CDR2 SNTAGT. The V segment lost 6 bases and the J segment 9 bases; nucleotides outside the gene matches: 7. This CDR3 region has 13 residues. This chain's CDR3 is CASSETGEGEQFF. CDR3 DNA: TGTGCCAGCAGCGAGACAGGGGAAGGTGAGCAGTTCTTC.

The chain combines TRBV4-3 with TRBJ1-1, with 7 bases that match TRBD1. Trimming at V came to 3 bases and at J to 11 bases, leaving 9 bases not matched to a gene. There are 13 residues in the CDR3. The germline gives CDR1 LGHNA, CDR2 YSLEER. In nucleotides, the CDR3 is TGCGCCAGCAGCCAGATTAAGGGGGCAGGGGCTTTCTTT. It is translated as CASSQIKGAGAFF.

This clone has just a few counts. This chain uses TRBV27 with TRBJ2-1, with TRBD1 matching 7 bases. The CDR3 covers 15 residues. J lost 3 bases, V lost 4 bases, and 6 bases had no gene match. The germline CDR1 and CDR2 sequences are MNHEY and SMNVEV (reference sequence). The CDR3 loop reads CASSSPGTVYNEQFF. In nucleotides, the CDR3 is TGTGCCAGCAGTTCCCCCGGGACAGTCTACAATGAGCAGTTCTTC.

The rearrangement uses TRBV2 and TRBJ1-2; D is possibly TRBD1 (5 bases). Per germline, CDR1 SNHLY and CDR2 FYNNEI. V was shortened by 0 bases and J by 7 bases, with 12 bases between the two germline ends. The CDR3 is 14 residues long. CDR3: CASSEALRGIGYTF. CDR3 coding DNA: TGTGCCAGCAGTGAAGCCTTAAGGGGTATTGGCTACACCTTC.

The V and J genes are TRBV19 and TRBJ2-1; D unresolved. CDR3 length: 17 amino acids. CDR1 and CDR2 (germline): LNHDA, SQIVND (reference sequence). The V end was cut by 2 bases, the J end by 5 bases, with 19 bases between. For the CDR3, the DNA is TGTGCCAGTAGTATATACGCGTCGACTGGAAAAAACAATGAGCAGTTCTTC. Residues: CASSIYASTGKNNEQFF.

The chain uses TRBV7-9 and TRBJ1-1, with a tentative D call TRBD1 (6 bases). Trimming removed 6 bases at V and 1 base at J, with 12 bases between. Germline loops: CDR1 SEHNR, CDR2 FQNEAQ (reference sequence). The CDR3 has 14 residues. The CDR3 spells CASRPTGGNTEAFF. CDR3 DNA: TGTGCCAGCAGGCCGACAGGAGGGAACACTGAAGCTTTCTTT.